This is a list of T cell receptor beta chains from one sample in a study of blood T cell repertoires in COVID-19. Some clones are missing from TCRdb's copy, which holds only in-frame ones; the method was immunoSEQ multiplex PCR. This sample has a few hundred thousand clones, with 88% found just once. The sequenced sample consisted of peripheral blood. The receptors stem from a man in his sixties or seventies with acute or convalescent COVID-19. Each CDR3 is given with its conserved first and last residue.

v_call: TRBV5-1; j_call: TRBJ2-1; cdr3_aa: CASSPTPLAGGYNEQFF
v_call: TRBV5-6; j_call: TRBJ2-1; cdr3_aa: CASSPGLAGVSYNEQFF
v_call: TRBV7-9; j_call: TRBJ2-7; cdr3_aa: CASSHTGNYEQYF
v_call: TRBV5-1; j_call: TRBJ2-2; cdr3_aa: CASSFQGPYTGELFF
v_call: TRBV6-1; j_call: TRBJ1-2; cdr3_aa: CASSEAMGQGSRSYTF
v_call: TRBV7-2; j_call: TRBJ1-5; cdr3_aa: CASSPGGRFQTQHF
v_call: TRBV12-3/TRBV12-4; j_call: TRBJ2-7; cdr3_aa: CASSLYGIEQYF
v_call: TRBV5-4; j_call: TRBJ1-1; cdr3_aa: CASSRGGALNTEAFF
v_call: TRBV7-2; j_call: TRBJ1-1; cdr3_aa: CASSLSGNPGTEAFF
v_call: TRBV11-3; j_call: TRBJ2-3; cdr3_aa: CASSFPGTDTQYF
v_call: TRBV11-2; j_call: TRBJ2-1; cdr3_aa: CASSNGGTGTSNLKQFF
v_call: TRBV15; j_call: TRBJ2-1; cdr3_aa: CATSRGTTSTPEQFF
v_call: TRBV11-3; j_call: TRBJ2-3; cdr3_aa: CASSTGDRGSDTQYF
v_call: TRBV6-5; j_call: TRBJ2-5; cdr3_aa: CASRKSGSVETQYF
v_call: TRBV7-9; j_call: TRBJ2-1; cdr3_aa: CASSPGTGGSGSYNEQFF
v_call: TRBV15; j_call: TRBJ2-1; cdr3_aa: CATSRDGRKSSYNEQFF
v_call: TRBV14; j_call: TRBJ1-4; cdr3_aa: CASQPGRTTNLIHEKLFF
v_call: TRBV19; j_call: TRBJ2-3; cdr3_aa: CASRVAGADTQYF
v_call: TRBV18; j_call: TRBJ1-2; cdr3_aa: CASSPRAGDGYTF
v_call: TRBV19; j_call: TRBJ1-5; cdr3_aa: CASSHRGPQHF
v_call: TRBV6-5; j_call: TRBJ1-6; cdr3_aa: CASSYGTTGRSPLHF
v_call: TRBV6-2/TRBV6-3; j_call: TRBJ1-1; cdr3_aa: CASSYSIGRLHTEAFF
v_call: TRBV3-1/TRBV3-2; j_call: TRBJ1-2; cdr3_aa: CASSLGRGGGYGYTF
v_call: TRBV5-1; j_call: TRBJ2-2; cdr3_aa: CASSLVGQGGTGELFF
v_call: TRBV28; j_call: TRBJ2-7; cdr3_aa: CASSFGGGLYEQYF
v_call: TRBV5-6; j_call: TRBJ2-7; cdr3_aa: CASSSLANYEQYF
v_call: TRBV9; j_call: TRBJ1-6; cdr3_aa: CASSAGTGNSPLHF
v_call: TRBV10-3; j_call: TRBJ1-1; cdr3_aa: CAISESAGENTEAFF
v_call: TRBV10-3; j_call: TRBJ2-5; cdr3_aa: CAISESAQETQYF
v_call: TRBV7-7; j_call: TRBJ2-1; cdr3_aa: CASSFTHNYNEQFF
v_call: TRBV5-1; j_call: TRBJ2-1; cdr3_aa: CASSLEGTTRPYNEQFF
v_call: TRBV7-2; j_call: TRBJ1-5; cdr3_aa: CASSPTGQGLPQHF
v_call: TRBV2; j_call: TRBJ2-3; cdr3_aa: CASTGRTGGTDTQYF
v_call: TRBV5-1; j_call: TRBJ2-2; cdr3_aa: CASSVDGGPGELFF
v_call: TRBV4-3; j_call: TRBJ2-3; cdr3_aa: CASSQVTAGQPGTQYF
v_call: TRBV7-9; j_call: TRBJ2-2; cdr3_aa: CASMGQGLNTGELFF
v_call: TRBV5-1; j_call: TRBJ1-3; cdr3_aa: CASSLDGDFSGNTIYF
v_call: TRBV5-1; j_call: TRBJ2-7; cdr3_aa: CASSWADRDHYEQYF
v_call: TRBV30; j_call: TRBJ1-3; cdr3_aa: CAWSVLRDSSGNTIYF
v_call: TRBV5-1; j_call: TRBJ2-5; cdr3_aa: CASAGDGPGETQYF
v_call: TRBV5-1; j_call: TRBJ2-7; cdr3_aa: CASSLSGTGDEQYF
v_call: TRBV4-1; j_call: TRBJ2-7; cdr3_aa: CASSQASSAYEQYF
v_call: TRBV6-1; j_call: TRBJ1-5; cdr3_aa: CASSDTYQPQHF
v_call: TRBV5-6; j_call: TRBJ1-4; cdr3_aa: CASSLDRGTGAEKLFF
v_call: TRBV28; j_call: TRBJ1-5; cdr3_aa: CASRSDRRYSNQPQHF
v_call: TRBV9; j_call: TRBJ2-3; cdr3_aa: CASSPSGGGGTDTQYF
v_call: TRBV7-2; j_call: TRBJ2-1; cdr3_aa: CASRFSGYNEQFF
v_call: TRBV29-1; j_call: TRBJ2-7; cdr3_aa: CSACTGLREQYF
v_call: TRBV27; j_call: TRBJ2-5; cdr3_aa: CASSLSGGTQYF
v_call: TRBV6-2/TRBV6-3; j_call: TRBJ1-5; cdr3_aa: CASSDRRSQPQHF
v_call: TRBV3-1/TRBV3-2; j_call: TRBJ2-1; cdr3_aa: CASSPLANRGINEQFF
v_call: TRBV27; j_call: TRBJ1-6; cdr3_aa: CASSSQPQGGNSPLHF